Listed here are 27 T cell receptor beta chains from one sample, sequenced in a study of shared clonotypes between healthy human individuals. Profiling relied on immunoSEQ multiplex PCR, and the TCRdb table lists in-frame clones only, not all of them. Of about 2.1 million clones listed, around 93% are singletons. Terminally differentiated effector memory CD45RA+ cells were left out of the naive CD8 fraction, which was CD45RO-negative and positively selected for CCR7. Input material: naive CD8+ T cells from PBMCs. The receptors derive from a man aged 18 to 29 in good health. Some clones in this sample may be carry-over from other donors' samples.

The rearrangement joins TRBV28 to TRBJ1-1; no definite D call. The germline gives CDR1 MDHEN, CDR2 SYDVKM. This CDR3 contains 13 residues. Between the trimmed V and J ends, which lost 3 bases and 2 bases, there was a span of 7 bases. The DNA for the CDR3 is TGTGCCAGCAGTTTGGGATATAACACTGAAGCTTTCTTT. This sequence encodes CASSLGYNTEAFF.

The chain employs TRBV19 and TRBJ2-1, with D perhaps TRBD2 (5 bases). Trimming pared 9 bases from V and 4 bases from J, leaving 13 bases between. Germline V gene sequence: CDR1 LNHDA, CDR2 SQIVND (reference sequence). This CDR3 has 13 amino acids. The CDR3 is CASVGVSYNEQFF. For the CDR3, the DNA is TGTGCCAGCGTGGGAGTTAGTTACAATGAGCAGTTCTTC. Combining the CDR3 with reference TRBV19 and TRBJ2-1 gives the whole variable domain DGGITQSPKYLFRKEGQNVTLSCEQNLNHDAMYWYRQDPGQGLRLIYYSQIVNDFQKGDIAEGYSVSREKKESFPLTVTSAQKNPTAFYLCASVGVSYNEQFFGPGTRLTVL.

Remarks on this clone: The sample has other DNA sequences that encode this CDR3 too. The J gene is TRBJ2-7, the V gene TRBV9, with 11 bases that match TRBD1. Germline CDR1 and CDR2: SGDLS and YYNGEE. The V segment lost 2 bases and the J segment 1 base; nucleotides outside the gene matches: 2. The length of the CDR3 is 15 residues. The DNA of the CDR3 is TGTGCCAGCAGCGTCGGACAGGGGGCGTCCTACGAGCAGTACTTC. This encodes CASSVGQGASYEQYF.

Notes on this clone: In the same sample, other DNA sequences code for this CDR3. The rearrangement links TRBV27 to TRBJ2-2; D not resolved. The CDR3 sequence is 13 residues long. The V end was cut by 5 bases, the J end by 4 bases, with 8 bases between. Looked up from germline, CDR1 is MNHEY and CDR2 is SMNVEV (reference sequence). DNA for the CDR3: TGTGCCAGCAGTCCCCGCGGCACCGGGGAGCTGTTTTTT. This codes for CASSPRGTGELFF.

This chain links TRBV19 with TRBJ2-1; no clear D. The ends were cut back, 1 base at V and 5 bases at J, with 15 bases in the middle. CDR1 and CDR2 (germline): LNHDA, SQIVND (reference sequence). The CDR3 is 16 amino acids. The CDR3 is CASSIARRQSDNEQFF. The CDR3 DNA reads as TGTGCCAGTAGTATAGCTCGGCGCCAATCCGACAATGAGCAGTTCTTC. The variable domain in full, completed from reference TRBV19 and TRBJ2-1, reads DGGITQSPKYLFRKEGQNVTLSCEQNLNHDAMYWYRQDPGQGLRLIYYSQIVNDFQKGDIAEGYSVSREKKESFPLTVTSAQKNPTAFYLCASSIARRQSDNEQFFGPGTRLTVL.

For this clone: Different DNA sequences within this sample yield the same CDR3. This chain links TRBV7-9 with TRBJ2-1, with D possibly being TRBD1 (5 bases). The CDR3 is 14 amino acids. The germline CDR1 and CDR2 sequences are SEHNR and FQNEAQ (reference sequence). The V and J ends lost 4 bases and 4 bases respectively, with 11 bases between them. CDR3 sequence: CASSSVDSYNEQFF. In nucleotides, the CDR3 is TGTGCCAGCAGCTCGGTAGACAGTTACAATGAGCAGTTCTTC.

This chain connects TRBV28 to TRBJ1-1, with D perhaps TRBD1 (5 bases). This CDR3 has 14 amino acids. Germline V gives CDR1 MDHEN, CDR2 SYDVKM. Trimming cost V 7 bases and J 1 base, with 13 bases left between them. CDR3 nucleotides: TGTGCCAGCACGAACCATCAGGGGAACACTGAAGCTTTCTTT. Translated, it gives CASTNHQGNTEAFF.

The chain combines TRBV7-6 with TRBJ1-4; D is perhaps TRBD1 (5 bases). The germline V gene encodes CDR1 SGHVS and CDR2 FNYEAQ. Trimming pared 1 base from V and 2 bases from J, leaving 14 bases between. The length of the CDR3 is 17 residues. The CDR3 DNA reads TGTGCCAGCAGCTTAGAGGCAGGAAGGGGCACTAATGAAAAACTGTTTTTT. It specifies CASSLEAGRGTNEKLFF.

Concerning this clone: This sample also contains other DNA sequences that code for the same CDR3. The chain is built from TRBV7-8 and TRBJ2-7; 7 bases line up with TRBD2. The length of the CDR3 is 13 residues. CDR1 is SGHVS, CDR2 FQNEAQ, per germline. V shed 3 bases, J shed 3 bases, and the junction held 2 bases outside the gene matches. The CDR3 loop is CASSLGGGYEQYF. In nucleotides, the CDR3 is TGTGCCAGCAGCTTGGGCGGGGGCTACGAGCAGTACTTC.

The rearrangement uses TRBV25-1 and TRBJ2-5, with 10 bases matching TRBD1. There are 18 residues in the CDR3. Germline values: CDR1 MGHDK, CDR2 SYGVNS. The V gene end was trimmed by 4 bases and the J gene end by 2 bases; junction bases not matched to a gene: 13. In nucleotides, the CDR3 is TGTGCCAGCAGTGTCTCCGGGACAGGGGTCAAACCTCAAGAGACCCAGTACTTC. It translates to CASSVSGTGVKPQETQYF.

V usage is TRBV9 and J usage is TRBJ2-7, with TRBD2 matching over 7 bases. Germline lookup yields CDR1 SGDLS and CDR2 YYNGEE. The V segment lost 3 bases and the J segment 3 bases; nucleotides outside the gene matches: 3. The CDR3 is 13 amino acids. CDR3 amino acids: CASSGLADYEQYF. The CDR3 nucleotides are TGTGCCAGCAGCGGGCTAGCGGACTACGAGCAGTACTTC.

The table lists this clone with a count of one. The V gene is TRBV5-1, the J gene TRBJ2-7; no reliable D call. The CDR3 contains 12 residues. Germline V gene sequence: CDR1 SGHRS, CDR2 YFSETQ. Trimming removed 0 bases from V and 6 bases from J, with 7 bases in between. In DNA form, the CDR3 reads TGCGCCAGCAGCTTGGTGTCGAGCGAGCAGTACTTC. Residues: CASSLVSSEQYF.

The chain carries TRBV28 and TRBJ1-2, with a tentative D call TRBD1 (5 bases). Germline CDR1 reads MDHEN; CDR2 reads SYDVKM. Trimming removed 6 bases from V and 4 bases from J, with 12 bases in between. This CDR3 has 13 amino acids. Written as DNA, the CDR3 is TGTGCCAGCAGGGCCCGGGGGACCTATGGCTACACCTTC. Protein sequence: CASRARGTYGYTF.

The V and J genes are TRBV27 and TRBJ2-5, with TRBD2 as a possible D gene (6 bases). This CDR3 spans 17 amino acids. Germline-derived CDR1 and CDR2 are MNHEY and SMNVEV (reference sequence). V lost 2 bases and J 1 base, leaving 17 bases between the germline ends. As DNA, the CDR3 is TGTGCCAGCAGTTTAGGTCAGGCGGGATTCCCCCAAGAGACCCAGTACTTC. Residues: CASSLGQAGFPQETQYF.

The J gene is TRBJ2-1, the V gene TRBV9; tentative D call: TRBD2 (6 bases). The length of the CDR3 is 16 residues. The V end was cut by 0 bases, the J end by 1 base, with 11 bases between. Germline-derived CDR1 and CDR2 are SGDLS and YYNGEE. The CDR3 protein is CASSVGRDGSYNEQFF. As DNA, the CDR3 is TGTGCCAGCAGCGTAGGGCGGGACGGATCCTACAATGAGCAGTTCTTC.

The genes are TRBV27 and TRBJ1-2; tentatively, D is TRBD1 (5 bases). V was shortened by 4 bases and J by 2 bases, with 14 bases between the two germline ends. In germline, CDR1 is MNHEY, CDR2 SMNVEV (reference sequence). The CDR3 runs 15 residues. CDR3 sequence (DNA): TGTGCCAGCAGTTCCTCACCGGGACGAAACTATGGCTACACCTTC. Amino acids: CASSSSPGRNYGYTF.

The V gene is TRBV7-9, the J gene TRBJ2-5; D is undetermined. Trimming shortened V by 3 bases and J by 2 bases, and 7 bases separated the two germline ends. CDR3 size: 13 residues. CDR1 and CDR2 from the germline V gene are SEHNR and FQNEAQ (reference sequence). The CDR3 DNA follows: TGTGCCAGCAGCTTCGGCAGGCAAGAGACCCAGTACTTC. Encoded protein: CASSFGRQETQYF.

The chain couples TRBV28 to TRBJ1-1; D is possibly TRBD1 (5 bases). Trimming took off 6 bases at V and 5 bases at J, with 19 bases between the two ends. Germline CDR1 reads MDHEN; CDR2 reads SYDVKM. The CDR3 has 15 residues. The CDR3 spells CASRDSRDRVTEAFF. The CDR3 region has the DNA TGTGCCAGCAGAGACTCCAGGGATAGAGTGACTGAAGCTTTCTTT. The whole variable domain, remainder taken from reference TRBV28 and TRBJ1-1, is DVKVTQSSRYLVKRTGEKVFLECVQDMDHENMFWYRQDPGLGLRLIYFSYDVKMKEKGDIPEGYSVSREKKERFSLILESASTNQTSMYLCASRDSRDRVTEAFFGQGTRLTVV.

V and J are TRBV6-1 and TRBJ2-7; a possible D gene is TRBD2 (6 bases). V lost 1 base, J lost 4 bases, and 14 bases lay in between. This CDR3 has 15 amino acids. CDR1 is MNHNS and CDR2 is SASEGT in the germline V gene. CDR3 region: CASSEESGSIYEQYF. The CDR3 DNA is TGTGCCAGCAGTGAAGAGAGCGGGTCGATATACGAGCAGTACTTC.

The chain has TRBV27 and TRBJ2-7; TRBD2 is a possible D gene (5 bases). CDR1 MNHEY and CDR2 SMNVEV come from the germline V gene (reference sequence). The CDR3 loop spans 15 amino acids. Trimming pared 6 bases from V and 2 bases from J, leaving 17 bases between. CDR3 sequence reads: CASRERPGSPYEQYF. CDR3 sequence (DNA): TGTGCCAGCAGGGAGCGCCCGGGAAGTCCCTACGAGCAGTACTTC.

The CDR3: CASSAEPSGAGWYEQYF. In DNA, the CDR3 is TGTGCCAGCAGCGCAGAACCTTCGGGGGCGGGGTGGTACGAGCAGTACTTC. The chain employs TRBV9 and TRBJ2-7, with D possibly being TRBD1 or TRBD2 (6 bases each). CDR1 and CDR2 (germline): SGDLS, YYNGEE. The length of the CDR3 is 17 residues. V lost 3 bases to trimming and J lost 4 bases, with 23 bases between them.

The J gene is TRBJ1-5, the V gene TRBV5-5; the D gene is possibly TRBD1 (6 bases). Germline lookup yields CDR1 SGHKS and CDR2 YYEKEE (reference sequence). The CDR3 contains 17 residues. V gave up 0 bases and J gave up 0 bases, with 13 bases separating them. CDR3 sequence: CASSLERTVYSNQPQHF. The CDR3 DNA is TGTGCCAGCAGCTTGGAAAGGACAGTTTATAGCAATCAGCCCCAGCATTTT.

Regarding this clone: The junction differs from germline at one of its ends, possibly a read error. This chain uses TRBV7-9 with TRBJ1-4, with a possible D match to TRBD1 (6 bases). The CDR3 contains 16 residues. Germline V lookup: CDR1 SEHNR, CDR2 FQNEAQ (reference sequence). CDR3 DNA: TGTGCCAGCAGCTTACCCTGGACAGAGCCTAATCAAAAACTGTTTTTT. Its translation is CASSLPWTEPNQKLFF.

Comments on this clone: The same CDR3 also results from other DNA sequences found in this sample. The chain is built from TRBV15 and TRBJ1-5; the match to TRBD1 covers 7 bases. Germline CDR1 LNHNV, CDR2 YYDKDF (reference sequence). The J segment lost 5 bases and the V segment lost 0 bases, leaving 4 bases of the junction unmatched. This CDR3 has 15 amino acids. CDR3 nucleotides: TGTGCCACCAGCAGAGATGGGCAGGGGGATCAGCCCCAGCATTTT. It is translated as CATSRDGQGDQPQHF. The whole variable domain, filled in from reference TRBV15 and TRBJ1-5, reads DAMVIQNPRYQVTQFGKPVTLSCSQTLNHNVMYWYQQKSSQAPKLLFHYYDKDFNNEADTPDNFQSRRPNTSFCFLDIRSPGLGDTAMYLCATSRDGQGDQPQHFGDGTRLSIL.

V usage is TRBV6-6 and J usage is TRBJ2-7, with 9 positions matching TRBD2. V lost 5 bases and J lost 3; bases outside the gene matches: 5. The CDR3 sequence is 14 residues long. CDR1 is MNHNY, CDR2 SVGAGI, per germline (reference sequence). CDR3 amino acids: CASSETSGYYEQYF. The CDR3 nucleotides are TGTGCCAGCAGTGAGACTAGCGGCTACTACGAGCAGTACTTC.

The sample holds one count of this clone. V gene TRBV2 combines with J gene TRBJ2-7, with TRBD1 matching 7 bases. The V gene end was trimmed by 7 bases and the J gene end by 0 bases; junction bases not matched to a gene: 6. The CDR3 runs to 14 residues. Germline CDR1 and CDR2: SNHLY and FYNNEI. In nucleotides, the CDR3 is TGTGCCAGCATGCCGACAGGGCCCTCCTACGAGCAGTACTTC. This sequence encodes CASMPTGPSYEQYF.

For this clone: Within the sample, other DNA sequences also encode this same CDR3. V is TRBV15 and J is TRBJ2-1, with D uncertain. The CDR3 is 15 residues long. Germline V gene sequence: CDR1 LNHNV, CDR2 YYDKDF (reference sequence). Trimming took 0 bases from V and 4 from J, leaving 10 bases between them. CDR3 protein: CATSRDSGLYNEQFF. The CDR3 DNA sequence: TGTGCCACCAGCAGAGATTCGGGTCTGTACAATGAGCAGTTCTTC.